The 5 T cell receptor beta chains in this list originate from one sample, sequenced in a study of blood T cells in healthy people across ages. Primed by a sample-barcoded 5' primer and a J-beta primer mix, a second PCR proceeded for roughly 7 to 12 cycles. TCRdb used MiXCR to reprocess the 5' RACE reads, holding one entry per CDR3 protein. Among approximately 690,000 distinct CDR3 sequences listed, 45% to 65% were seen once. Sample: blood. The receptors stem from a man in his 60s in good health.

The chain has TRBV12-3 or TRBV12-4 and TRBJ1-2; 10 bases are a match to TRBD1. After removal of 6 bases from V and 6 bases from J, the junction contained 7 bases not matched to a gene. The CDR3 has 14 residues. The CDR3 loop reads CASSPDRGLDGYTF. For the CDR3, the DNA is TGTGCCAGCAGCCCAGACAGGGGGCTAGATGGCTACACCTTC.

The chain employs TRBV6-5 and TRBJ2-5; D remains ambiguous. The CDR3 is made up of 13 amino acids. Trimming took off 6 bases at V and 2 bases at J, with 10 bases between the two ends. Germline assignment: CDR1 MNHEY and CDR2 SVGAGI. CDR3 DNA sequence: TGTGCCAGCAGGCTCATGGGGCAAGAGACCCAGTACTTC. Its protein is CASRLMGQETQYF.

The V and J genes are TRBV29-1 and TRBJ2-5; no definite D call. Germline values: CDR1 SQVTM, CDR2 ANQGSEA. There are 15 residues in the CDR3. The V end was cut by 3 bases, the J end by 0 bases, with 14 bases between. The CDR3 bases are TGCAGCGTTGATTTGGCCCGGTCGTACCAAGAGACCCAGTACTTC. Translation gives CSVDLARSYQETQYF.

This clonotype was observed a few times. The chain uses TRBV20-1 and TRBJ1-1; D unclear. The ends were cut back, 3 bases at V and 0 bases at J, with 8 bases in the middle. The CDR3 runs 13 residues. Germline CDR1 is DFQATT and CDR2 is SNEGSKA (reference sequence). The chain's CDR3 is CSARGSMNTEAFF. The DNA of the CDR3 is TGCAGTGCTAGGGGGAGCATGAACACTGAAGCTTTCTTT.

The chain is built from TRBV7-9 and TRBJ1-6, with 9 bases fitting TRBD1. Germline CDR1 is SEHNR and CDR2 is FQNEAQ (reference sequence). CDR3 size: 16 residues. V was pared by 5 bases and J by 5 bases, with 7 bases of the junction left unmatched. The CDR3 sequence: CASSRGQGTDNSPLHF. The CDR3 nucleotides read TGTGCCAGCAGCAGGGGACAGGGTACCGATAATTCACCCCTCCACTTT.